A few counts support the clone carrying this T cell receptor beta chain. Its matching antigen is unknown. This sample is part of a study of CD8 T cells in ankylosing spondylitis. Study results and limitations: Before this, some motif variants had been reported in reactive arthritis synovial fluid and blood. Typical of ankylosing spondylitis blood, it appeared, was a TCR beta motif of under 10 highly homologous variants. Significantly higher representation of disease-linked clones was reported for matched ankylosing spondylitis synovial fluid.

Germline V CDR1 and CDR2: SEHNR, FQNEAQ (reference sequence). V lost 5 bases, J lost 5 bases, and 21 bases lay in between. The CDR3 is 16 amino acids. Each CDR3 protein gets one entry after TCRdb re-called the 5' RACE reads with MiXCR. Seen here are approximately 300,000 distinct CDR3 sequences, less than 10% observed once, and the top ten hold roughly 14%. Sequences were obtained from blood, either unsorted or a sorted T cell fraction (not recorded which). The TCR originated in a male donor with ankylosing spondylitis. V usage is TRBV7-9 and J usage is TRBJ2-5, with D perhaps matching TRBD2 (5 bases). The CDR3, as DNA: TGTGCCAGCAGCGCCGGGATTACCCCAAGTTTGGAGACCCAGTACTTC. Translating gives CASSAGITPSLETQYF.